A selection of T cell receptor beta chains follows, all from one sample in a study of T-cell reconstitution after alpha-beta-depleted transplantation in children. TCRdb independently ran MiXCR on the PCR reads; one entry per CDR3 protein. The sample holds just under 550,000 distinct CDR3 sequences, 15% to 20% seen once. The sample consisted of PBMCs from the stem cell graft donor, taken from the stem cell graft. The receptors were sampled from a human donor who donated a stem cell graft to a child with acute lymphoblastic leukemia. The CDR3 runs from the conserved cysteine through the conserved F or W. Each record gives: V gene, CDR3 protein.

V gene: TRBV7-9; CDR3 protein: CASGRTEGNEKLFF
V gene: TRBV5-5; CDR3 protein: CASTDKSGPDTQYF
V gene: TRBV7-2; CDR3 protein: CASSLGGLGHTDTQYF
V gene: TRBV29-1; CDR3 protein: CSVEEPGRWPTGELFF
V gene: TRBV7-2; CDR3 protein: CASSYPPSSYEQYF
V gene: TRBV29-1; CDR3 protein: CSVEDRWGNEQFF
V gene: TRBV20-1; CDR3 protein: CSARAGTGEFEAFF
V gene: TRBV6-1; CDR3 protein: CASREGLNTEAFF
V gene: TRBV5-5; CDR3 protein: CASEGVNEQFF
V gene: TRBV25-1; CDR3 protein: CASTRAGHQETQYF
V gene: TRBV6-5; CDR3 protein: CASSYDRETEAFF
V gene: TRBV5-1; CDR3 protein: CASSTIPGATYEQYF
V gene: TRBV29-1; CDR3 protein: CSVERTSGVGAFF
V gene: TRBV27; CDR3 protein: CASSFQVSYEQYF
V gene: TRBV5-6; CDR3 protein: CASSFTGQIYEQYF
V gene: TRBV5-6; CDR3 protein: CASSFTSAPGNTIYF
V gene: TRBV15; CDR3 protein: CATSSPTKGARATGNTIYF
V gene: TRBV4-2; CDR3 protein: CASSQGPGTGRTEAFF
V gene: TRBV5-1; CDR3 protein: CASSDRDGYAEQYF
V gene: TRBV5-1; CDR3 protein: CASTWTSEGDTQYF
V gene: TRBV7-2; CDR3 protein: CASSSFRGGAVTEAFF
V gene: TRBV24-1; CDR3 protein: CATSDTGQGPTNEQFF
V gene: TRBV12-3/TRBV12-4; CDR3 protein: CASTFGRDSNQPQHF
V gene: TRBV20-1; CDR3 protein: CSASISGELFF
V gene: TRBV12-3/TRBV12-4; CDR3 protein: CASSFSRGLAGFHTDTQYF
V gene: TRBV29-1; CDR3 protein: CSGPNQPQHF
V gene: TRBV3-1; CDR3 protein: CASSQSGQGTIQYF